Presented here are 6 T cell receptor beta chains from one specimen sequenced in a study of metastatic and nonmetastatic thyroid tumors. MiXCR was used by TCRdb to re-call the PCR reads. This table has around 45,000 clones, 3.2% appearing once. Patients had received no treatment of any kind before thyroid surgery. Sequenced sample: blood. Receptors were obtained from a female donor with papillary thyroid cancer or a benign thyroid nodule (not recorded which). Some clones in this sample may be carry-over from other donors' samples.

There are many counts of this clone. J is TRBJ2-2 and V is TRBV7-3; D uncertain. The CDR3 has 15 amino acids. Trimming cost V 5 bases and J 0 bases, with 10 bases left between them. The V gene's germline CDR1 is SGHTA and CDR2 FQGTGA. The CDR3 loop is CASSLLPANTGELFF. The CDR3 nucleotides are TGTGCCAGCAGCCTTTTACCCGCGAACACCGGGGAGCTGTTTTTT.

This clone was detected ten times or more. This chain links TRBV20-1 with TRBJ2-1; 9 bases map to TRBD2. The junction had 5 bases not matched to a gene; V was cut back by 4 bases and J by 4 bases. The length of the CDR3 is 14 residues. Germline V gene data show CDR1 as DFQATT and CDR2 as SNEGSKA (reference sequence). CDR3 region: CSAKRLAEYNEQFF. For the CDR3, the DNA is TGCAGTGCTAAAAGACTAGCGGAATACAATGAGCAGTTCTTC.

This clone was seen more than once but under ten times. The J gene is TRBJ2-7, the V gene TRBV28; 9 bases map to TRBD1. From germline, CDR1 is MDHEN and CDR2 SYDVKM. This CDR3 is built from 14 residues. The junction had 7 bases not matched to a gene; V was cut back by 8 bases and J by 2 bases. CDR3 protein: CASLPDRGPYEQYF. CDR3 nucleotides: TGTGCCAGCCTGCCGGACAGGGGCCCCTACGAGCAGTACTTC.

The sample holds a few counts of this clone. The chain recombines TRBV5-1 with TRBJ2-3; possible D gene TRBD2, 5 bases. With 0 bases removed from V and 2 bases from J, the gap between germline ends came to 13 bases. Per germline, CDR1 SGHRS and CDR2 YFSETQ. There are 16 residues in the CDR3. CDR3 region: CASSLVGRGSTDTQYF. DNA of the CDR3: TGCGCCAGCAGCTTGGTGGGTCGGGGATCCACAGATACGCAGTATTTT. Variable domain in full (rest from reference TRBV5-1 and TRBJ2-3): KAGVTQTPRYLIKTRGQQVTLSCSPISGHRSVSWYQQTPGQGLQFLFEYFSETQRNKGNFPGRFSGRQFSNSRSEMNVSTLELGDSALYLCASSLVGRGSTDTQYFGPGTRLTVL.

This clone was counted only a few times. This chain links TRBV2 with TRBJ2-3; possible D gene TRBD1, 6 bases. The germline V gene encodes CDR1 SNHLY and CDR2 FYNNEI. The CDR3 spans 16 residues. V was pared by 3 bases and J by 2 bases, with 15 bases between. The CDR3 here is CASSEAGTYYTDTQYF. The CDR3 coding sequence is TGTGCCAGCAGTGAGGCCGGGACATACTACACAGATACGCAGTATTTT.

This clone was seen repeatedly, ten times or more. The CDR3 does not end in the conserved phenylalanine or tryptophan, so this is likely a read error. The V call is TRBV30, the J call TRBJ1-2, with 8 bases matching TRBD1. In germline, CDR1 is GTSNPN, CDR2 SVGIG (reference sequence). The CDR3 is made up of 17 amino acids. Trimming removed 1 base from V and 0 bases from J; junction bases left unmatched: 10. DNA of the CDR3: TGTGCCTGGAGTGCGTTGGGCAGGGGGCCAGCTAACTATGGCTACACCCTC. As protein: CAWSALGRGPANYGYTL.